A single sample is the source of the 8 T cell receptor beta chains below, sequenced in a study of T cells in Graves' hyperthyroidism and ophthalmopathy. Using RNA transcripts as the source, TCR beta CDR3 regions were amplified. First-round RT-PCR with HTBI primers amplified the TCR CDR3 region. TCRdb reprocessed the multiplex PCR reads via MiXCR and lists one record per CDR3 protein. The table records 600,000 to 900,000 distinct CDR3 sequences, about a sixth of them present only once. What was sequenced was blood. These receptors were collected from a man between 18 and 29 years old with Graves' hyperthyroidism.

This clonotype was counted only a few times. The chain uses TRBV20-1 and TRBJ1-1, with D tentatively TRBD1 (5 bases). Trimming took 0 bases from V and 1 from J, leaving 12 bases between them. The germline V gene encodes CDR1 DFQATT and CDR2 SNEGSKA (reference sequence). The CDR3 has 15 amino acids. CDR3 amino acids: CSARDLGQGNTEAFF. The CDR3 coding sequence is TGCAGTGCTAGAGATCTCGGGCAGGGGAACACTGAAGCTTTCTTT.

In this sample, this clonotype turned up a few times. V is TRBV9 and J is TRBJ2-1, with 12 positions matching TRBD2. Germline V gene sequence: CDR1 SGDLS, CDR2 YYNGEE. Trimming cost V 3 bases and J 7 bases; bases outside gene matches: 5. CDR3 length: 15 amino acids. The CDR3 nucleotides are TGTGCCAGCAGCGGGACTAGCGGGACGTGGAATGAGCAGTTCTTC. This sequence encodes CASSGTSGTWNEQFF.

This clonotype has a handful of counts. The rearrangement uses TRBV24-1 and TRBJ2-1; a possible D gene is TRBD1 (6 bases). The germline V gene encodes CDR1 KGHDR and CDR2 SFDVKD. Trimming removed 3 bases from V and 3 bases from J, with 11 bases in between. This CDR3 comprises 15 residues. The CDR3 reads CATSDNRDNYNEQFF. The CDR3 DNA is TGTGCCACCAGTGATAACCGGGACAACTACAATGAGCAGTTCTTC.

Details on this clonotype: One end of the junction does not line up with germline, which may come from a read error. This chain links TRBV7-2 with TRBJ1-1; D is uncertain. This CDR3 has 13 residues. Germline CDR1 and CDR2: SGHTA and FQGNSA. The CDR3, as DNA: TGCGCCAGCAGCCAAGTTCCAGACACTGAAGCTTTCTTT. Its translation is CASSQVPDTEAFF. Using reference TRBV7-2 and TRBJ1-1 for the parts outside the CDR3, the full variable domain is GAGVSQSPSNKVTEKGKDVELRCDPISGHTALYWYRQSLGQGLEFLIYFQGNSAPDKSGLPSDRFSAERTGGSVSTLTIQRTQQEDSAVYLCASSQVPDTEAFFGQGTRLTVV.

This clonotype was seen only a few times. This chain connects TRBV20-1 to TRBJ2-1; 7 bases fit TRBD2. Per the germline V gene, CDR1 is DFQATT and CDR2 is SNEGSKA (reference sequence). CDR3 size: 15 residues. The ends lost 0 bases at V and 15 bases at J; junction bases unmatched: 17. CDR3 sequence: CSAREGTTRALHPFF. The CDR3, as DNA: TGCAGTGCTAGAGAAGGGACTACAAGGGCCCTCCACCCGTTCTTC.

This clonotype was detected many times. DNA of the CDR3: TGTGCCTGGAGTGTGGCCCGGGTCTGGGTCTGGGGGGCTTTCTTT. This translates into CAWSVARVWVWGAFF. The chain combines TRBV30 with TRBJ1-1, with D perhaps TRBD1 (5 bases). V was pared by 0 bases and J by 11 bases, with 22 bases between. This CDR3 comprises 15 residues. Germline-derived CDR1 and CDR2 are GTSNPN and SVGIG (reference sequence).

This clonotype has a count of ten or more. The chain links TRBV7-2 to TRBJ2-7; the match to TRBD2 covers 7 bases. Germline V gene data show CDR1 as SGHTA and CDR2 as FQGNSA. Unmatched junction bases numbered 8, after V lost 4 bases and J lost 2 bases. The CDR3 length is 15 residues. CDR3 bases: TGTGCCAGCAGCTACATAGCGGGCCTGACCTACGAGCAGTACTTC. Encoded protein: CASSYIAGLTYEQYF.

This clonotype occurred a few times. This chain connects TRBV28 to TRBJ2-3; no clear D. CDR1 MDHEN and CDR2 SYDVKM come from the germline V gene. CDR3 length: 11 amino acids. Trimming removed 4 bases at V and 7 bases at J, with 6 bases between. The CDR3 DNA reads TGTGCCAGCAGTTCAGACTATACGCAGTATTTT. Protein: CASSSDYTQYF.